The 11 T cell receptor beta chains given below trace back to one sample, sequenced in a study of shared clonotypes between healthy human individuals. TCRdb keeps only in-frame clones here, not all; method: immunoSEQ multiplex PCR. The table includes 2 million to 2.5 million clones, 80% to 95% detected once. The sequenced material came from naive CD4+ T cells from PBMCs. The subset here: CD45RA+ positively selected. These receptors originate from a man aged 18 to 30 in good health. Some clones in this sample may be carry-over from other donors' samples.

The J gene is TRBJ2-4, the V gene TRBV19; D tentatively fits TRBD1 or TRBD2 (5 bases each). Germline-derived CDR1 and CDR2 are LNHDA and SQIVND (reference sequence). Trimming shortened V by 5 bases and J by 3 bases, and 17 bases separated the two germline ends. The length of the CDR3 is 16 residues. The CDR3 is CASSPGTAALKNIQYF. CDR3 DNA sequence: TGTGCCAGTAGTCCCGGGACCGCAGCTCTCAAAAACATTCAGTACTTC.

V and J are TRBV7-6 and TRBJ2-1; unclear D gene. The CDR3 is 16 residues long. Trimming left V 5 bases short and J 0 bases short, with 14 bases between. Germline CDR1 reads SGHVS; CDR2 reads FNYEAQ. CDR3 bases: TGTGCCAGCAGCCCCCGGTACCGGAGCTCCTACAATGAGCAGTTCTTC. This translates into CASSPRYRSSYNEQFF.

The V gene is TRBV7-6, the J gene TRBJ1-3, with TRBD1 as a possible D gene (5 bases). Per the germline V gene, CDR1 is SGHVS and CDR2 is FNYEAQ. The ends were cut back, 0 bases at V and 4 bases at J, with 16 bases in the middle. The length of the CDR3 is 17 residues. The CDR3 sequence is CASSLAPPAGTGNTIYF. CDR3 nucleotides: TGTGCCAGCAGCTTAGCGCCCCCAGCAGGGACGGGAAACACCATATATTTT.

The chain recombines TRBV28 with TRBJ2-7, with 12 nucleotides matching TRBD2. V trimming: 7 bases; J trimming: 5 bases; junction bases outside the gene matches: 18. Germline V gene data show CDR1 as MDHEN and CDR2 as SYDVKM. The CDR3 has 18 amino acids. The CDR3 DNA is TGTGCCAGCACTCAAAACCCGCGGGCTAGCGGGAGGGTCCACGAGCAGTACTTC. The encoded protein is CASTQNPRASGRVHEQYF.

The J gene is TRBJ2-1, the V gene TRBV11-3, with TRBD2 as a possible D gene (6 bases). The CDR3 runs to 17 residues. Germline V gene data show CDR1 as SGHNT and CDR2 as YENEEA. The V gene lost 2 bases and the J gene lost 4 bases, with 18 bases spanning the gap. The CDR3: CASSLRDGGKSYNEQFF. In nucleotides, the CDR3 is TGTGCCAGCAGCTTAAGGGACGGCGGGAAGTCTTACAATGAGCAGTTCTTC.

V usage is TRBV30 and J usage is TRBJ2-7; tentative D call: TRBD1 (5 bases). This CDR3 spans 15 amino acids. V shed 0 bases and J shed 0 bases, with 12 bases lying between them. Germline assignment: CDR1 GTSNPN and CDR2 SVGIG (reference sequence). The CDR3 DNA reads TGTGCCTGGAGTGTACGAGGCAGGGTCTCCTACGAGCAGTACTTC. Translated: CAWSVRGRVSYEQYF.

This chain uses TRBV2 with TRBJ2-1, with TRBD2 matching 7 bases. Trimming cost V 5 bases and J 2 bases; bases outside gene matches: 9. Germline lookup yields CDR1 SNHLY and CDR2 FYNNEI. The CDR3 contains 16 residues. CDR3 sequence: CASSPLEGGPYNEQFF. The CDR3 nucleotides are TGTGCCAGCAGTCCCCTGGAGGGAGGGCCCTACAATGAGCAGTTCTTC.

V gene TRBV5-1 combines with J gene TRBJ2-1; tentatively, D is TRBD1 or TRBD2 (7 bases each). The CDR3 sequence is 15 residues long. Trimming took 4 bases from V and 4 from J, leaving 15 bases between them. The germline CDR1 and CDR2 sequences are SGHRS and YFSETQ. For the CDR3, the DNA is TGCGCCAGCAGCCCCCGGGGGGACAGATACAATGAGCAGTTCTTC. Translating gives CASSPRGDRYNEQFF.

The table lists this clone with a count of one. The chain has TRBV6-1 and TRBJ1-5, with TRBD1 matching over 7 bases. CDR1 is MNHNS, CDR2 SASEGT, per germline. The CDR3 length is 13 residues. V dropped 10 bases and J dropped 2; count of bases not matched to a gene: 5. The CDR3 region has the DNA TGTGCCACCTTAACAGGGGGCAATCAGCCCCAGCATTTT. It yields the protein CATLTGGNQPQHF.

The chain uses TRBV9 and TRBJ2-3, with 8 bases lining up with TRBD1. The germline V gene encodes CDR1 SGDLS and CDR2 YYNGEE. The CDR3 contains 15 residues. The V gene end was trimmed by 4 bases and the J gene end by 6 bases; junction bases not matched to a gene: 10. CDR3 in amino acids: CASSTRTGTGDTQYF. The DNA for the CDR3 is TGTGCCAGCAGCACTAGGACAGGGACTGGCGATACGCAGTATTTT. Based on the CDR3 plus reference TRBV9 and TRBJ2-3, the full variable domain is DSGVTQTPKHLITATGQRVTLRCSPRSGDLSVYWYQQSLDQGLQFLIQYYNGEERAKGNILERFSAQQFPDLHSELNLSSLELGDSALYFCASSTRTGTGDTQYFGPGTRLTVL.

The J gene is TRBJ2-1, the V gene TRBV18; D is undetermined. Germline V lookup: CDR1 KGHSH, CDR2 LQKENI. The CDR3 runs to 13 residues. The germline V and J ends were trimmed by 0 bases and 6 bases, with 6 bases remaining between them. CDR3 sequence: CASSPPTTNEQFF. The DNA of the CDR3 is TGTGCCAGCTCACCACCAACCACCAATGAGCAGTTCTTC.